In its sample, the clone carrying this TCR beta chain was seen once. Its antigen remains unknown. The sample is drawn from a study of PD-L1 blockade in urothelial cancer. Study in general: Most patients, about 90% of the roughly 29, were males with bladder-origin cancer. Per blood sample, T cells had a median of around 150,000. General observations from the study: Pretreatment TCR clonality in blood, when below the median, was predictive of better survival.

TCRdb's table, derived via immunoSEQ multiplex PCR, lists solely in-frame clones and lacks some. The sample carries some 77,000 clones, 87% recorded once. Locally advanced or metastatic urothelial carcinoma affected all patients. Germline lookup yields CDR1 SGHRS and CDR2 YFSETQ. With V trimmed by 3 bases and J by 3 bases, 11 bases remained unmatched. The CDR3 spans 16 residues. The sequencing used PBMCs, collected around atezolizumab (anti-PD-L1) treatment. The TCR was taken from a woman in her sixties or seventies with urothelial cancer. The J gene is TRBJ2-7, the V gene TRBV5-1; 8 bases fit TRBD2. In DNA form, the CDR3 reads TGCGCCAGCAGCTGGACCGGCACTAGCGGAGTCTACGAGCAGTACTTC. Its protein is CASSWTGTSGVYEQYF.